This TCR beta chain was identified during a study of glioma-infiltrating T cells. The iRepertoire nested amplicon-rescue multiplex PCR amplified TCR alpha and beta CDR3s from RNA. One entry per CDR3 protein results from TCRdb running MiXCR on the multiplex PCR reads. Here the sample spans around 390,000 distinct CDR3 sequences, 35% to 45% being singletons. CDR3 length: 13 residues. The V gene's germline CDR1 is SGHTA and CDR2 FQGNSA. Overall study findings and caveats: Shared blood CDR3 signature motifs marked patients with low tissue-blood divergence.

In regard to this clonotype: Its antigen is undetermined. Mismatch with germline at one junction end may stem from a read error.

This clonotype originated in a human donor with low-grade glioma or glioblastoma, undergoing nonglioma brain surgery, or in good health (not recorded which). The sequenced sample consisted of glioma tissue, nonneoplastic brain tissue, or PBMCs (not recorded which). V and J are TRBV7-2 and TRBJ2-3, with 7 nucleotides matching TRBD1. CDR3 nucleotides: TGTGCCAGCAGCCGACAGGGCACAGGTACGCAGTATTTT. This sequence encodes CASSRQGTGTQYF.